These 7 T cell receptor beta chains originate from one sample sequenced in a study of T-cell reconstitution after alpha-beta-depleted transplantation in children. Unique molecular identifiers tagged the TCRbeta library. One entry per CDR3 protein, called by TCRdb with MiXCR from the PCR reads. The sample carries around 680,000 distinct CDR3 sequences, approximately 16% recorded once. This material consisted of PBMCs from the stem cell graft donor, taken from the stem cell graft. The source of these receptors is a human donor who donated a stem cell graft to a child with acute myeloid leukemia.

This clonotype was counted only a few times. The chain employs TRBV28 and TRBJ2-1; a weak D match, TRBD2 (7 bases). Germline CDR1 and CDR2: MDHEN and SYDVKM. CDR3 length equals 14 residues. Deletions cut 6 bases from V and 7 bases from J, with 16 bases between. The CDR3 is CASSRGAPWNEQFF. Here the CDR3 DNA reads TGTGCCAGCAGCCGGGGGGCACCTTGGAATGAGCAGTTCTTC.

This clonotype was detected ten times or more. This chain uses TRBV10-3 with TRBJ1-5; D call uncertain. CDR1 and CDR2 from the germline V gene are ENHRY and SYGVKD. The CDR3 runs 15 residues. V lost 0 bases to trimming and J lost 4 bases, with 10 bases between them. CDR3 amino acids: CAISESGVQNQPQHF. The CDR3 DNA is TGTGCCATCAGTGAGTCGGGAGTACAGAATCAGCCCCAGCATTTT.

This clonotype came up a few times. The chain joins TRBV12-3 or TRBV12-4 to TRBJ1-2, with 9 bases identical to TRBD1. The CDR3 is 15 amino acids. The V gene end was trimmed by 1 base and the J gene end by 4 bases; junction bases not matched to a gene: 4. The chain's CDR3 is CASSLGTGDLYGYTF. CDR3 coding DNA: TGTGCCAGCAGTTTAGGGACAGGGGACCTCTATGGCTACACCTTC.

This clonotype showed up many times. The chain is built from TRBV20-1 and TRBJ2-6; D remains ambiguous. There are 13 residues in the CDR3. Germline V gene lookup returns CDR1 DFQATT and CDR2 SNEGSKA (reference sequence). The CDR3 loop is CSARVSGANVLTF. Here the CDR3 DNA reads TGCAGCGCAAGGGTTTCTGGGGCCAACGTCCTGACTTTC.

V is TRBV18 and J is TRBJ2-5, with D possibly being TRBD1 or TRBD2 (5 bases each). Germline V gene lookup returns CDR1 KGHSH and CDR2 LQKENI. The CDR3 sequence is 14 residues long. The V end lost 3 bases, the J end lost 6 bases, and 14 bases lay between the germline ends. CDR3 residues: CASSPNGAGKTQYF. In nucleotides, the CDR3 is TGTGCCAGCTCACCCAACGGGGCTGGGAAGACCCAGTACTTC. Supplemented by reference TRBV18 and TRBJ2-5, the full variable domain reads NAGVMQNPRHLVRRRGQEARLRCSPMKGHSHVYWYRQLPEEGLKFMVYLQKENIIDESGMPKERFSAEFPKEGPSILRIQQVVRGDSAAYFCASSPNGAGKTQYFGPGTRLLVL.

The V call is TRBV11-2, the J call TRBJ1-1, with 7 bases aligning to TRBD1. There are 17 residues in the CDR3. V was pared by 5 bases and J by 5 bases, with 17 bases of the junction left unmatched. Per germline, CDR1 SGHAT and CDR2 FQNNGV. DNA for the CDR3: TGTGCCAGCAGCCACGACAGGGTATTTGGGGGCCTAACTGAAGCTTTCTTT. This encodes CASSHDRVFGGLTEAFF.

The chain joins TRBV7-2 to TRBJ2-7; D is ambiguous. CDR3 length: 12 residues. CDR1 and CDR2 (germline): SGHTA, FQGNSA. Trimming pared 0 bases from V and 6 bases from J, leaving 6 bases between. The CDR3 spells CASSLATFEQYF. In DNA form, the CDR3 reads TGTGCCAGCAGCTTAGCGACTTTCGAGCAGTACTTC.